This TCR beta chain comes out of a study of cytomegalovirus exposure and HLA in healthy donors. Study outcomes and limitations: Productive rates of about 87% or about 30% were seen for most TCR beta V segments in an earlier analysis. A later analysis linked a missense variant in DCLRE1C to the trimming of TCR beta V and J genes. Presence/absence analyses assumed roughly uniform sequencing depth across donors, which may not hold.

Per germline, CDR1 LGHNA and CDR2 YNFKEQ. Deletions cut 2 bases from V and 4 bases from J, with 9 bases between. The CDR3 covers 14 residues. 13 Jbeta primers and 60 Vbeta primers were used for the PCR. Method: immunoSEQ multiplex PCR; TCRdb's copy keeps in-frame clones and lacks some. Here the sample table reports 180,000 or so clones. Concerning this clone: Its antigen is unknown.

Sequencing was done on a sample of PBMCs. The source is a woman aged 18-29 years in good health and CMV-seropositive. The genes are TRBV4-2 and TRBJ1-3, with D unclear. Here the CDR3 DNA reads TGTGCCAGCAGCCAATCAGGCGGGGGAAACACCATATATTTT. Protein: CASSQSGGGNTIYF.